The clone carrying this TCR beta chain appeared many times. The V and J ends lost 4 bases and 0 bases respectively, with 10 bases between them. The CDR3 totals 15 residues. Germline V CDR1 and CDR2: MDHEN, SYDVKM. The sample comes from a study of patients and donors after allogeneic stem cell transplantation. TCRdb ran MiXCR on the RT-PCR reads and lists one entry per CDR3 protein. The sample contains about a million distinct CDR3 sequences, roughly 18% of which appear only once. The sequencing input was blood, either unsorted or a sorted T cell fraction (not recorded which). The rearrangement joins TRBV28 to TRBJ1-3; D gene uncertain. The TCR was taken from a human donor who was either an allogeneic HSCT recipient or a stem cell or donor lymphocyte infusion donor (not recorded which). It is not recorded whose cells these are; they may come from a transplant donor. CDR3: CASSSGGASGNTIYF. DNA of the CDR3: TGTGCCAGCAGTTCGGGCGGTGCCTCTGGAAACACCATATATTTT.